The T cell receptor (beta chain) under discussion was sequenced for a study of blood T cell repertoires in COVID-19. CDR1 LNHDA and CDR2 SQIVND come from the germline V gene (reference sequence). The ends lost 4 bases at V and 2 bases at J; junction bases unmatched: 5. The CDR3 length is 14 residues. Method: immunoSEQ multiplex PCR; TCRdb's copy keeps in-frame clones and lacks some. The sample has roughly 97,000 clones; 90% to 95% are singletons. Sequenced sample: peripheral blood. The chain has TRBV19 and TRBJ2-7; 7 nucleotides agree with TRBD2. The TCR originated in a human donor in a cohort sampled during active COVID-19. The CDR3: CASSKLAEAYEQYF. As DNA, the CDR3 is TGTGCCAGTAGTAAGCTAGCGGAGGCCTACGAGCAGTACTTC.